Shown below are 13 T cell receptor beta chains from a single sample sequenced in a study of cytomegalovirus exposure and HLA in healthy donors. With 60 Vbeta and 13 Jbeta primers, the PCR was carried out. Libraries were prepared by immunoSEQ multiplex PCR; TCRdb keeps only in-frame clonotypes and omits some of them. The sample holds about 270,000 clones; under 80% are singletons and the top ten take 2% to 2.5%. The sample consisted of PBMCs. The receptors come from a female donor in good health and CMV-seronegative.

The chain joins TRBV9 to TRBJ1-1; perhaps TRBD1 as D (5 bases). Looked up from germline, CDR1 is SGDLS and CDR2 is YYNGEE. The length of the CDR3 is 16 residues. V was shortened by 2 bases and J by 6 bases, with 20 bases between the two germline ends. The CDR3 DNA reads as TGTGCCAGCAGCGTTGGGAGGGGATCGTCGGGCCCTGAAGCTTTCTTT. Protein sequence: CASSVGRGSSGPEAFF.

The rearrangement uses TRBV7-9 and TRBJ2-1; TRBD2 matches 13 bases. This CDR3 has 16 amino acids. V dropped 4 bases and J dropped 4; count of bases not matched to a gene: 4. CDR1 SEHNR and CDR2 FQNEAQ come from the germline V gene (reference sequence). The CDR3 region has the DNA TGTGCCAGCAGCTCGGGACTAGCGGGACTTTACAATGAGCAGTTCTTC. It translates to CASSSGLAGLYNEQFF.

This clone was recorded only once. The junction departs from the called germline gene at one end, perhaps through a read error. The chain joins TRBV7-9 to TRBJ2-3; maybe TRBD2 (6 bases). This CDR3 is 18 amino acids long. Germline V gene sequence: CDR1 SEHNR, CDR2 FQNEAQ (reference sequence). The CDR3 region has the DNA TGTTCCAGCAGCTTAGGGGTAGGCGGGGACCCCTTAGCAGATACGCAGTATTTT. It encodes CSSSLGVGGDPLADTQYF. The variable domain in full, with the rest retrieved from reference TRBV7-9 and TRBJ2-3, is DTGVSQNPRHKITKRGQNVTFRCDPISEHNRLYWYRQTLGQGPEFLTYFQNEAQLEKSRLLSDRFSAERPKGSFSTLEIQRTEQGDSAMYLCSSSLGVGGDPLADTQYFGPGTRLTVL.

The chain links TRBV6-1 to TRBJ1-2, with D hard to call. V dropped 0 bases and J dropped 3 bases, with 11 bases sitting between them. The CDR3 extends over 15 amino acids. Germline V CDR1 and CDR2: MNHNS, SASEGT. The CDR3, as DNA: TGTGCCAGCAGTGAAGCCCTCCGGGGAGACTATGGCTACACCTTC. Translation: CASSEALRGDYGYTF.

The chain uses TRBV4-1 and TRBJ2-1; 12 bases are a match to TRBD2. The germline CDR1 and CDR2 sequences are MGHRA and YSYEKL. This CDR3 has 15 residues. Losses at the gene ends were 2 bases for V and 8 bases for J; bases not matched to a gene: 4. CDR3 protein: CASSQPTSGRYEQFF. The CDR3 bases are TGCGCCAGCAGCCAACCGACTAGCGGGAGATATGAGCAGTTCTTC.

CDR3 in DNA: TGCGCCAGCAGTGAGCTAGGGACAGGGGACACCTTC. Its protein is CASSELGTGDTF. This chain links TRBV10-2 with TRBJ1-2; 10 bases fit TRBD1. The V and J ends lost 2 bases and 12 bases, in that order; junction bases with no gene match: 3. Germline V gives CDR1 WSHSY, CDR2 SAAADI. CDR3 length equals 12 residues.

This chain links TRBV27 with TRBJ1-2; D is perhaps TRBD1 (6 bases). Trimming took off 8 bases at V and 7 bases at J, with 20 bases between the two ends. This CDR3 comprises 14 residues. The germline V gene encodes CDR1 MNHEY and CDR2 SMNVEV (reference sequence). The CDR3 region has the DNA TGTGCCAGCCAGGGGAGTTGGACAGTCGGTGGCTACACCTTC. Its translation is CASQGSWTVGGYTF.

The rearrangement joins TRBV6-1 to TRBJ2-7, with a possible D match to TRBD2 (5 bases). Germline V gene data show CDR1 as MNHNS and CDR2 as SASEGT. There are 15 residues in the CDR3. The ends were cut back, 5 bases at V and 1 base at J, with 15 bases in the middle. The CDR3 bases are TGTGCCAGCAGTACCACTGGTAGACTATCCTACGAGCAGTACTTC. This sequence encodes CASSTTGRLSYEQYF.

The chain recombines TRBV11-3 with TRBJ2-1, with 9 bases that match TRBD2. Germline CDR1 and CDR2: SGHNT and YENEEA. The CDR3 is 16 amino acids. The V segment lost 4 bases and the J segment 0 bases; nucleotides outside the gene matches: 4. As DNA, the CDR3 is TGTGCCAGCAGCTCAAGACTAGCGGACTCCTACAATGAGCAGTTCTTC. Its protein product is CASSSRLADSYNEQFF.

The sample holds a few counts of this clone. The CDR3 DNA reads as TGTGCCTGGAGTGCGGGGAGCAATCAGCCCCAGCATTTT. Its protein is CAWSAGSNQPQHF. The chain carries TRBV30 and TRBJ1-5; D gene uncertain. The CDR3 spans 13 residues. Germline CDR1 and CDR2: GTSNPN and SVGIG (reference sequence). With 1 base removed from V and 1 base from J, the gap between germline ends came to 5 bases.

The gene calls are TRBV6-1 and TRBJ2-7; TRBD2 matches at 8 bases. CDR3 length equals 14 residues. Looked up from germline, CDR1 is MNHNS and CDR2 is SASEGT. Losses at the gene ends were 3 bases for V and 3 bases for J; bases not matched to a gene: 4. Here the CDR3 reads CASSETGGFYEQYF. The CDR3 DNA sequence: TGTGCCAGCAGTGAGACGGGAGGGTTCTACGAGCAGTACTTC.

This chain joins TRBV6-1 and TRBJ2-5; D not certain. This CDR3 has 13 amino acids. V lost 3 bases and J 0 bases, leaving 5 bases between the germline ends. Germline CDR1 reads MNHNS; CDR2 reads SASEGT. Here the CDR3 reads CASSDADQETQYF. In DNA form, the CDR3 reads TGTGCCAGCAGTGACGCAGACCAAGAGACCCAGTACTTC.

The chain carries TRBV2 and TRBJ2-5; possibly TRBD1 for D (5 bases). V was clipped by 7 bases and J by 4 bases, with 16 bases between them. This CDR3 region has 14 residues. Germline V lookup: CDR1 SNHLY, CDR2 FYNNEI. The CDR3 DNA follows: TGTGCCAGCAACCTAGGGGCTAGGGGAGAGACCCAGTACTTC. Amino acids: CASNLGARGETQYF.